This TCR beta chain was retrieved from a study of regulatory T cells in long-lasting Graves disease. Findings and caveats of the study: Tissue studied was limited to peripheral blood, excluding thyroid tissue.

Construction of the TCR beta libraries employed iRepertoire HTBI primers in conjunction with Arm-PCR of CDR3 regions. TCRdb re-derived calls from the multiplex PCR reads in MiXCR, one entry per CDR3 protein. Counted here are more than 300,000 distinct CDR3 sequences, 15% to 18% occurring once; the ten biggest clones make up about 20%. The time point was: newly diagnosed GD, antithyroid drugs for less than 3 months. After RNA was extracted from PBMCs, the TCR library was made from it. This clonotype was seen ten or more times. Antigen: not known. Here the sequenced sample was peripheral blood mononuclear cells (PBMCs), taken at new diagnosis, from a patient treated with antithyroid drugs. The TCR originated in a female donor with Graves disease.

CDR3 amino acids: CASSLEPAASSYEQYF. The CDR3 nucleotides are TGTGCCAGCAGCTTAGAGCCAGCCGCCAGCTCCTACGAGCAGTACTTC. This chain links TRBV7-9 with TRBJ2-7; D gene uncertain. Germline CDR1 is SEHNR and CDR2 is FQNEAQ (reference sequence). The CDR3 totals 16 residues. V was pared by 1 base and J by 0 bases, with 13 bases between. Full variable domain (missing parts from reference TRBV7-9 and TRBJ2-7): DTGVSQNPRHKITKRGQNVTFRCDPISEHNRLYWYRQTLGQGPEFLTYFQNEAQLEKSRLLSDRFSAERPKGSFSTLEIQRTEQGDSAMYLCASSLEPAASSYEQYFGPGTRLTVT.